What follows are 2 T cell receptor beta chains derived from one specimen sequenced in a study of blood T cell repertoires in COVID-19. Generated by immunoSEQ multiplex PCR, the TCRdb table keeps only in-frame clones and is missing some. The table includes about 280,000 clones, over 75% detected once. Sequences were obtained from peripheral blood. These receptors were obtained from a human donor in a cohort sampled during active COVID-19.

The rearrangement joins TRBV10-3 to TRBJ1-1; D might be TRBD1 (5 bases). The V end lost 8 bases, the J end lost 0 bases, and 13 bases lay between the germline ends. Germline CDR1 and CDR2: ENHRY and SYGVKD. The CDR3 extends over 14 amino acids. Here the CDR3 reads CAIPSRGMNTEAFF. The CDR3 DNA is TGTGCCATCCCCTCTCGGGGGATGAACACTGAAGCTTTCTTT.

The chain carries TRBV18 and TRBJ2-7, with D perhaps matching TRBD1 (6 bases). The CDR3 is 14 amino acids. Trimming shortened V by 3 bases and J by 4 bases, and 13 bases separated the two germline ends. Germline V gene sequence: CDR1 KGHSH, CDR2 LQKENI. The CDR3 region is CASSPQGNRYEQYF. CDR3 coding DNA: TGTGCCAGCTCACCCCAGGGGAATCGTTACGAGCAGTACTTC.